This paragraph reports one T cell receptor beta chain. Its antigen has not been determined. Base-call qualities are not available, and no considerably larger clone is one nucleotide away. This entry belongs to a study of T cell responses to AZD1222 COVID-19 vaccine (dated by TCRdb to the early 2020s). About the investigation overall: AZD1222 recipients whose second dose came at about 4 weeks and those whose second dose came at about 12 weeks were combined into one group, since spike-specific TCR depth and breadth did not differ between the two schedules. Trial participants were enrolled by age into subgroups of 18-55, 56-69 and 70-plus years, and around 140, 26 and 57 TCR-sequenced participants, respectively, were included in these subgroups. A total of 233 trial participants underwent TCR sequencing, of whom nearly 210 had received two doses of AZD1222 and 26 had received two doses of the MenACWY control vaccine. The paper as a whole reports these results and caveats: In the small 56-69-year group, the increase in depth fell short of significance, most likely because of low power. Nearly half of unique spike-specific TCRs reportedly recognized epitopes outside regions mutated in the B.1.351 and B.1.1.7 variants. The vaccine-associated CD4 TCRs covered the entire spike protein, and the dominant responses fell in regions 160-218 and 743-854. Conclusions about previously exposed vaccinees are limited, since just 6 or 7 AZD1222 recipients were seropositive for SARS-CoV-2 at baseline. Because no samples from the day 14 peak response were available, repertoires could be characterized only after the peak T cell response. Most participants were white British and females outnumbered males, and the authors suggested that clonal diversity may have been underestimated. After two AZD1222 doses, spike-specific TCR breadth and depth were significantly higher than at day 0 and than in MenACWY recipients.

The CDR3 regions of human TCRbeta chains were subjected to immunosequencing. The published analysis was carried out like this. TCRs in the repertoires were compared against a reference library of SARS-CoV-2-specific TCRs that had been generated with the MIRA antigen-specificity platform. Breadth was defined as the fraction of unique TCRs that were SARS-CoV-2-associated, and depth was defined as the fraction of total T cells that were SARS-CoV-2-associated. Using the MIRA data, each spike-specific TCR was mapped to the spike region that the TCR reacts to and placed in a CD4 or CD8 class. Log10-transformed breadth and depth values were compared by one-way ANOVA with Sidak's multiple comparisons tests. TCRdb stores this immuneACCESS table with in-frame sequences only. Part of the clones is absent; in the studies checked, under half of the shortfall reflects unresolved V genes, and no reason is known for the rest. From that table come the V and J calls and clone size; the DNA was used to work out D and trimming. The sample table records approximately 100,000 clones; around nine tenths of these occur just once. Approximately 3% of the sample is taken by the ten largest.

The CDR3 has 14 amino acids, counting the end cysteine and phenylalanine. Only the CDR3 part of the read is kept: 42 bases, read in frame from the first base. CDR1 SGDLS and CDR2 YYNGEE were looked up in the germline V gene. V loses 4 bases, J loses 0 bases, and the germline ends lie 5 bases apart. Per the publication, the time point label means: baseline before first vaccination. The vaccinee samples were drawn from two UK trials, COV001 and COV002, one of which was a single-blind randomized controlled phase 2/3 trial testing AZD1222 (ChAdOx1 nCoV-19) in healthy adults. For TCRbeta chain sequencing, PBMC samples from trial participants were taken at day 0 and at day 28 after the second dose.

The sequence is built from TRBV9 and TRBJ2-6; too little of a D gene remains to name it. Sequenced here: peripheral blood, sampled on day 0 of AZD1222 vaccination. The TCR was taken from an adult in good health. The CDR3 protein: CASSPGSGANVLTF. The DNA sequence is given as TGTGCCAGCAGCCCCGGCTCTGGGGCCAACGTCCTGACTTTC.